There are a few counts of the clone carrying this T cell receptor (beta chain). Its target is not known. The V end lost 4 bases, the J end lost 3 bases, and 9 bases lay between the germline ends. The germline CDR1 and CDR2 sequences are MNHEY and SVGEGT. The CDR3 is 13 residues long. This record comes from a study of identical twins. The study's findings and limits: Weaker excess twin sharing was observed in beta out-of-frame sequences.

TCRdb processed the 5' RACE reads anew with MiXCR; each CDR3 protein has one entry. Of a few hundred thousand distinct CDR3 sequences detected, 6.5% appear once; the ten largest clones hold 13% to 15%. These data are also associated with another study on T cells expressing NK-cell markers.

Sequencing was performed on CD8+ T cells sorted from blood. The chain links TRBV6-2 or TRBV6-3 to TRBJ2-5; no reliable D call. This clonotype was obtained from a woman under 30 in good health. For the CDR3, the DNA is TGTGCCAGCAGTTCTAGTAGAGAAGAGACCCAGTACTTC. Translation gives CASSSSREETQYF.